Below, 27 T cell receptor beta chains from the same sample are listed, as sequenced in a study of cytomegalovirus exposure and HLA in healthy donors. The PCR was carried out with 60 Vbeta primers and 13 Jbeta primers. Using immunoSEQ multiplex PCR, the repertoire was profiled, and TCRdb retains in-frame clones only, with some absent. The sample records some 110,000 clones, 71% being singletons. The source material was PBMCs. Source of these receptors: a female donor in good health and CMV-seronegative.

This clone was seen more than once but under ten times. The chain uses TRBV5-1 and TRBJ2-1; TRBD1 is a possible D gene (6 bases). This CDR3 has 15 residues. The germline CDR1 and CDR2 sequences are SGHRS and YFSETQ. V was cut by 2 bases and J by 2 bases, with 11 bases left in between. The CDR3 loop is CASSLSGATYNEQFF. As DNA, the CDR3 is TGCGCCAGCAGCTTATCAGGGGCCACCTACAATGAGCAGTTCTTC.

The J gene is TRBJ2-7, the V gene TRBV4-1; 13 positions agree with TRBD2. The ends lost 4 bases at V and 1 base at J; junction bases unmatched: 1. This CDR3 has 15 residues. Germline loops: CDR1 MGHRA, CDR2 YSYEKL. The CDR3 coding sequence is TGCGCCAGCAGCCTGGGACTAGCGGGGTCCTACGAGCAGTACTTC. Encoded protein: CASSLGLAGSYEQYF.

The chain links TRBV19 to TRBJ2-3, with unresolved D. This CDR3 is 16 amino acids long. Trimming left V 3 bases short and J 7 bases short, with 20 bases between. The germline gives CDR1 LNHDA, CDR2 SQIVND (reference sequence). The CDR3 sequence: CASSMASPPMANTQYF. The CDR3 coding sequence is TGTGCCAGTAGTATGGCCTCCCCACCAATGGCAAATACGCAGTATTTT.

As regards this clone: Germline and junction disagree at one end, which may indicate a read error. The chain joins TRBV29-1 to TRBJ1-2, with 8 positions matching TRBD1. Germline V gene sequence: CDR1 SQVTM, CDR2 ANQGSEA. The CDR3 sequence is 12 residues long. The CDR3 DNA sequence: TGCAGCGTGAACGACAGGGGATATGGCTACAACTTC. It specifies CSVNDRGYGYNF.

The CDR3 DNA is TGTGCCAGCAGGCCCTCGACAGGAAACAATGAGCAGTTCTTC. Its protein is CASRPSTGNNEQFF. The V and J genes are TRBV2 and TRBJ2-1, with D possibly being TRBD1 (6 bases). V was pared by 6 bases and J by 5 bases, with 14 bases between. Germline V gene data show CDR1 as SNHLY and CDR2 as FYNNEI. The CDR3 sequence is 14 residues long. The variable domain in full, with the rest retrieved from reference TRBV2 and TRBJ2-1, is EPEVTQTPSHQVTQMGQEVILRCVPISNHLYFYWYRQILGQKVEFLVSFYNNEISEKSEIFDDQFSVERPDGSNFTLKIRSTKLEDSAMYFCASRPSTGNNEQFFGPGTRLTVL.

J is TRBJ2-5 and V is TRBV27; 8 positions agree with TRBD2. The CDR3 runs 15 residues. Germline V gene data show CDR1 as MNHEY and CDR2 as SMNVEV (reference sequence). V lost 2 bases, J lost 3 bases, and 5 bases stayed unmatched. In nucleotides, the CDR3 is TGTGCCAGCAGTTTACTAACTAGCGGCGAAGAGACCCAGTACTTC. The encoded protein is CASSLLTSGEETQYF.

V usage is TRBV12-5 and J usage is TRBJ2-7; no clear D gene. Germline-derived CDR1 and CDR2 are LGHNT and FRNRAP. This CDR3 spans 14 amino acids. The V end lost 2 bases, the J end lost 2 bases, and 10 bases lay between the germline ends. The CDR3 here is CASGLTSSTYEQYF. Here the CDR3 DNA reads TGTGCTAGTGGTTTGACGAGCTCAACCTACGAGCAGTACTTC.

This clone occurred a few times. The chain couples TRBV30 to TRBJ2-2; no reliable D call. V shed 2 bases and J shed 4 bases, with 5 bases lying between them. CDR1 and CDR2 from the germline V gene are GTSNPN and SVGIG (reference sequence). CDR3 length equals 12 residues. The chain's CDR3 is CAWSSSTGELFF. Here the CDR3 DNA reads TGTGCCTGGAGTTCGAGCACCGGGGAGCTGTTTTTT.

The chain employs TRBV4-3 and TRBJ2-7; 14 nucleotides align to TRBD2. Germline CDR1 and CDR2: LGHNA and YSLEER. The J segment lost 2 bases and the V segment lost 0 bases, leaving 15 bases of the junction unmatched. The CDR3 is made up of 21 amino acids. CDR3 in DNA: TGCGCCAGCAGCCAAGATTCTCCGGGACTAGCGGGAGAAGTAGGACCCTACGAGCAGTACTTC. As protein: CASSQDSPGLAGEVGPYEQYF.

J is TRBJ2-2 and V is TRBV5-1, with D perhaps TRBD2 (6 bases). Trimming cost V 1 base and J 1 base, with 14 bases left between them. CDR3 length: 17 amino acids. The germline V gene encodes CDR1 SGHRS and CDR2 YFSETQ. CDR3 region: CASSLSGGAGNTGELFF. In DNA, the CDR3 is TGCGCCAGCAGCTTGAGTGGAGGGGCGGGGAACACCGGGGAGCTGTTTTTT. Complete variable domain (other parts from reference TRBV5-1 and TRBJ2-2): KAGVTQTPRYLIKTRGQQVTLSCSPISGHRSVSWYQQTPGQGLQFLFEYFSETQRNKGNFPGRFSGRQFSNSRSEMNVSTLELGDSALYLCASSLSGGAGNTGELFFGEGSRLTVL.

V and J are TRBV7-9 and TRBJ2-1, with TRBD2 identical over 8 bases. CDR3 length: 16 amino acids. The V gene end was trimmed by 1 base and the J gene end by 5 bases; junction bases not matched to a gene: 7. Germline CDR1 reads SEHNR; CDR2 reads FQNEAQ (reference sequence). DNA of the CDR3: TGTGCCAGCAGCTTAGGACTTGGCGGGAGGCACAATGAGCAGTTCTTC. It yields the protein CASSLGLGGRHNEQFF.

There are a few counts of this clone. The genes are TRBV7-8 and TRBJ1-6; 9 positions agree with TRBD1. This CDR3 comprises 16 residues. Germline trimming cut 4 bases from V and 5 bases from J; bases unmatched to any gene: 6. Germline CDR1 reads SGHVS; CDR2 reads FQNEAQ. CDR3 region: CASSSRQGGNNSPLHF. CDR3 DNA sequence: TGTGCCAGCAGCTCACGACAGGGGGGGAATAATTCACCCCTCCACTTT. Drawing the rest from reference TRBV7-8 and TRBJ1-6, the complete variable domain is GAGVSQSPRYKVAKRGQDVALRCDPISGHVSLFWYQQALGQGPEFLTYFQNEAQLDKSGLPSDRFFAERPEGSVSTLKIQRTQQEDSAVYLCASSSRQGGNNSPLHFGNGTRLTVT.

The chain has TRBV6-1 and TRBJ2-7; 10 bases are a match to TRBD1. CDR1 MNHNS and CDR2 SASEGT come from the germline V gene. This CDR3 is built from 14 residues. V lost 10 bases and J lost 4; bases outside the gene matches: 10. This CDR3 is CAIALGQGGYEQYF. The CDR3, as DNA: TGTGCCATAGCACTCGGACAGGGGGGATACGAGCAGTACTTC.

The V call is TRBV27, the J call TRBJ1-5; no clear D. Germline V CDR1 and CDR2: MNHEY, SMNVEV (reference sequence). The CDR3 has 14 residues. V was clipped by 0 bases and J by 4 bases, with 7 bases between them. CDR3 in DNA: TGTGCCAGCAGTTTATCCGGCGGTAATCAGCCCCAGCATTTT. It encodes CASSLSGGNQPQHF.

The chain carries TRBV10-2 and TRBJ1-1; tentatively, D is TRBD1 (5 bases). The length of the CDR3 is 13 residues. CDR1 and CDR2 (germline): WSHSY, SAAADI. Trimming removed 5 bases from V and 4 bases from J, with 11 bases in between. In DNA form, the CDR3 reads TGCGCCAGCAGTATCGGGGGGGGCACTGAAGCTTTCTTT. Its translation: CASSIGGGTEAFF.

Only a few counts were recorded for this clone. The chain recombines TRBV9 with TRBJ2-5; the match to TRBD2 covers 9 bases. With V trimmed by 3 bases and J by 7 bases, 7 bases remained unmatched. Germline V gives CDR1 SGDLS, CDR2 YYNGEE. The CDR3 has 14 amino acids. In nucleotides, the CDR3 is TGTGCCAGCAGCGAGACTAGCGGTAGGGGGACCCAGTACTTC. This sequence encodes CASSETSGRGTQYF.

The CDR3 region has the DNA TGTGCCAGCACAGGGAATCGAGAGACCCAGTACTTC. This sequence encodes CASTGNRETQYF. This chain connects TRBV6-1 to TRBJ2-5; possible D gene TRBD1, 5 bases. There are 12 residues in the CDR3. The ends were cut back, 7 bases at V and 4 bases at J, with 10 bases in the middle. Germline CDR1 and CDR2: MNHNS and SASEGT.

The chain carries TRBV7-6 and TRBJ2-5; TRBD2 matches 13 bases. V trimming: 2 bases; J trimming: 2 bases; junction bases outside the gene matches: 14. The CDR3 extends over 20 amino acids. Germline-derived CDR1 and CDR2 are SGHVS and FNYEAQ. Here the CDR3 reads CASSLKGSGTSGIRQETQYF. The CDR3 DNA follows: TGTGCCAGCAGCTTAAAGGGATCCGGGACTAGCGGGATTCGGCAAGAGACCCAGTACTTC.

This chain joins TRBV30 and TRBJ1-6; D unclear. Trimming removed 4 bases at V and 0 bases at J, with 13 bases between. Germline assignment: CDR1 GTSNPN and CDR2 SVGIG (reference sequence). CDR3 length equals 16 residues. The CDR3 sequence is CAWTPGGSSYNSPLHF. The CDR3 coding sequence is TGTGCCTGGACGCCGGGAGGGAGCTCCTATAATTCACCCCTCCACTTT.

CDR3 residues: CASRAGGYGYTF. As DNA, the CDR3 is TGTGCCAGCAGGGCGGGCGGCTATGGCTACACCTTC. The chain links TRBV5-4 to TRBJ1-2; D ambiguous. The CDR3 contains 12 residues. Between the trimmed V and J ends, which lost 5 bases and 4 bases, there was a span of 9 bases. Germline V CDR1 and CDR2: SGHNT, YYREEE (reference sequence).

This clone was counted a single time. The chain carries TRBV6-6 and TRBJ2-7; no definite D call. The CDR3 spans 16 residues. Germline V CDR1 and CDR2: MNHNY, SVGAGI (reference sequence). V was clipped by 0 bases and J by 2 bases, with 14 bases between them. Here the CDR3 DNA reads TGTGCCAGCAGTTACTCAAATCCCAGGTGGGCCTACGAGCAGTACTTC. Protein: CASSYSNPRWAYEQYF.

V usage is TRBV29-1 and J usage is TRBJ2-3; 7 bases match TRBD1. Germline CDR1 and CDR2: SQVTM and ANQGSEA. CDR3 size: 16 residues. With 6 bases clipped from V and 3 bases from J, the junction kept 15 bases outside the gene matches. CDR3 in DNA: TGCAGCGTCGATTCTACAGGGGAAATAAGGACAGATACGCAGTATTTT. It encodes CSVDSTGEIRTDTQYF.

This clone turned up a few times. The chain links TRBV19 to TRBJ2-3, with 10 bases that match TRBD2. The CDR3 loop spans 13 amino acids. CDR1 and CDR2 (germline): LNHDA, SQIVND (reference sequence). V shed 9 bases, J shed 1 base, and the junction held 1 base outside the gene matches. The CDR3 nucleotides read TGTGCCAGCGGACTAGCGGGCACAGATACGCAGTATTTT. This translates into CASGLAGTDTQYF.

This clone showed up just a few times. Here the CDR3 DNA reads TGTGCCAGCAGCGTGGGACAGGGGGCTTCCGAGCAGTACTTC. This codes for CASSVGQGASEQYF. The chain uses TRBV11-2 and TRBJ2-7; 12 bases line up with TRBD1. Trimming at V came to 5 bases and at J to 6 bases, leaving 5 bases not matched to a gene. This CDR3 region has 14 residues. CDR1 and CDR2 from the germline V gene are SGHAT and FQNNGV.

The chain recombines TRBV4-2 with TRBJ2-1; a possible D gene is TRBD2 (6 bases). This CDR3 region has 17 residues. Trimming left V 2 bases short and J 0 bases short, with 14 bases between. CDR1 is LGHNA and CDR2 is YNFKEQ in the germline V gene. CDR3 in amino acids: CASSQRAGSPSYNEQFF. The DNA of the CDR3 is TGTGCCAGCAGCCAACGGGCCGGGAGTCCCTCCTACAATGAGCAGTTCTTC.

J is TRBJ2-7 and V is TRBV6-5, with D perhaps TRBD1 (5 bases). CDR3 size: 13 residues. Trimming pared 7 bases from V and 4 bases from J, leaving 14 bases between. Germline CDR1 reads MNHEY; CDR2 reads SVGAGI. The CDR3, as DNA: TGTGCCAGCAAGCAGGGTATCGCTTACGAGCAGTACTTC. Protein sequence: CASKQGIAYEQYF.

V is TRBV28 and J is TRBJ2-3, with TRBD2 identical over 7 bases. This CDR3 comprises 12 residues. J gave up 8 bases and V 5 bases, and 4 bases lay outside the gene matches. CDR1 is MDHEN and CDR2 is SYDVKM in the germline V gene. CDR3 DNA: TGTGCCAGCAGTCTGGGACTATTTACGCAGTATTTT. It specifies CASSLGLFTQYF. Looking up the rest from reference TRBV28 and TRBJ2-3 gives the full variable domain: DVKVTQSSRYLVKRTGEKVFLECVQDMDHENMFWYRQDPGLGLRLIYFSYDVKMKEKGDIPEGYSVSREKKERFSLILESASTNQTSMYLCASSLGLFTQYFGPGTRLTVL.